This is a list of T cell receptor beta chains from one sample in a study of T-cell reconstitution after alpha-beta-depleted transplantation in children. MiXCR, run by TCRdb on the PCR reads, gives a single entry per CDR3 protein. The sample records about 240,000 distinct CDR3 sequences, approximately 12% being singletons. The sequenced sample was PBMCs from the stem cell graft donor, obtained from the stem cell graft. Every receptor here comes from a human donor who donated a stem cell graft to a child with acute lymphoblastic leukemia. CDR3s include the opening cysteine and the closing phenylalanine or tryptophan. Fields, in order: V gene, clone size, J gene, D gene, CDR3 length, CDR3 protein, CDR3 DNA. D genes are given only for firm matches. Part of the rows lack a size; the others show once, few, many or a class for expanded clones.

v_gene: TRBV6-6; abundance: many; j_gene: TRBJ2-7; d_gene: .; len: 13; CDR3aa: CASRQGEGYEQYF; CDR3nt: TGTGCCAGCAGGCAGGGCGAGGGGTACGAGCAGTACTTC
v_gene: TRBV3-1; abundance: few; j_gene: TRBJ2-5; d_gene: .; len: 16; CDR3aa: CASSQEGWGGAGTQYF; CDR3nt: TGTGCCAGCAGCCAAGAGGGGTGGGGGGGCGCTGGGACCCAGTACTTC
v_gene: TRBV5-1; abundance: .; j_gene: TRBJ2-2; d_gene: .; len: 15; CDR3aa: CASSFYRASTGELFF; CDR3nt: TGCGCCAGCAGCTTTTACAGGGCGAGCACCGGGGAGCTGTTTTTT
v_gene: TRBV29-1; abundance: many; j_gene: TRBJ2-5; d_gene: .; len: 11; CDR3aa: CSSRADASQYF; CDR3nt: TGCAGTTCCCGGGCCGACGCGTCCCAGTACTTC
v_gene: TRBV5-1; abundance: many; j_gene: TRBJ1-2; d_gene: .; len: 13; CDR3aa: CASSFTREGGYTF; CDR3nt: TGCGCCAGCAGCTTTACCCGGGAGGGTGGCTACACCTTC
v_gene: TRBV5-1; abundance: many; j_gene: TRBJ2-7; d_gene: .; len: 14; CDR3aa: CASRVGQTAGEQYF; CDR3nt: TGCGCCAGCAGAGTAGGACAAACAGCGGGCGAGCAGTACTTC
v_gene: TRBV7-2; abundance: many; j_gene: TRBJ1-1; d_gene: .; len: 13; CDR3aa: CASSLEVPTEAFF; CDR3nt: TGTGCCAGCAGCTTAGAGGTACCTACTGAAGCTTTCTTT
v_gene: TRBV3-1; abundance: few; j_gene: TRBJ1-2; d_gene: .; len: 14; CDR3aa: CASSQATGIYGYTF; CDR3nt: TGTGCCAGCAGCCAAGCCACAGGGATCTATGGCTACACCTTC
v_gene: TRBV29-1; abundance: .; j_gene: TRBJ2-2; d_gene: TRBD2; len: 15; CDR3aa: CSVADSGTNTGELFF; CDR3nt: TGCAGCGTTGCTGACAGCGGGACGAACACCGGGGAGCTGTTTTTT
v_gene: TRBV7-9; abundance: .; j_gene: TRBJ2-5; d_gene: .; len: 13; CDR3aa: CASSWIGGETQYF; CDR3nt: TGTGCCAGCAGCTGGATCGGAGGGGAGACCCAGTACTTC
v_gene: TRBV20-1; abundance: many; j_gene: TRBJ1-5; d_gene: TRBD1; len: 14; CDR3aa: CSAAGGRGNQPQHF; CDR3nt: TGCAGTGCTGCAGGGGGTAGGGGTAATCAGCCCCAGCATTTT
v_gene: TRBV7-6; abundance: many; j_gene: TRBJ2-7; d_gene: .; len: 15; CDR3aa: CASSLVQDIPYEQYF; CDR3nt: TGTGCCAGCAGCTTAGTACAGGACATCCCCTACGAGCAGTACTTC
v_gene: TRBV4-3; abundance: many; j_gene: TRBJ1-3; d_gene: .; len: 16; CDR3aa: CASSQDLYIAGNTIYF; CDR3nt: TGCGCCAGCAGCCAAGATCTATACATCGCTGGAAACACCATATATTTT
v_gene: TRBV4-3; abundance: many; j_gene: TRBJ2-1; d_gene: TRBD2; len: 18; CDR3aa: CASSQDVLREGFNNEQFF; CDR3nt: TGCGCCAGCAGCCAAGATGTTTTGCGGGAGGGGTTCAACAATGAGCAGTTCTTC
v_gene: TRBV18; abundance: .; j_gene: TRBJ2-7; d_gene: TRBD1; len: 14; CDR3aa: CASSPIDRGLEQYF; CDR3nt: TGTGCCAGCTCACCGATTGACAGGGGGCTCGAGCAGTACTTC
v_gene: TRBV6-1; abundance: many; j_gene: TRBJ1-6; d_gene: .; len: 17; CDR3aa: CASSVGPLLAGNSPLHF; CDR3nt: TGTGCCAGCAGCGTCGGACCCCTACTAGCGGGAAATTCACCCCTCCACTTT
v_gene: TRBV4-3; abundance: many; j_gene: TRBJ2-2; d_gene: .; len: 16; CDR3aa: CASSPIRQGDTGELFF; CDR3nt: TGCGCCAGCAGCCCGATCCGCCAGGGAGACACCGGGGAGCTGTTTTTT
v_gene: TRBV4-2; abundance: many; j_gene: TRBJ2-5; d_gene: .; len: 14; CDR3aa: CASSDWRTGETQYF; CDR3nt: TGTGCCAGCAGCGACTGGCGAACAGGGGAGACCCAGTACTTC
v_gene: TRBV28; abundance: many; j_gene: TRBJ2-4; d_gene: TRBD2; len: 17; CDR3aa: CASSTYEASGGKNIQYF; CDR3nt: TGTGCCAGCAGTACCTACGAGGCTAGCGGAGGGAAAAACATTCAGTACTTC
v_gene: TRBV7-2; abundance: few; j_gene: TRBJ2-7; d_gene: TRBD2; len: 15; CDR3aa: CASSLAVSSGYEQYF; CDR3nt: TGTGCCAGCAGCTTAGCGGTGTCTAGCGGCTACGAGCAGTACTTC
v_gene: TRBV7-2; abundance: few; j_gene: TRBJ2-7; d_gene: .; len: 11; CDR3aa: CASSGYYEQYF; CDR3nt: TGTGCCAGCAGCGGATACTACGAGCAGTACTTC
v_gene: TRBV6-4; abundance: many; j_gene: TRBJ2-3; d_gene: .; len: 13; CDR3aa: CASGAGHTDTQYF; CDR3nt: TGTGCCAGCGGTGCCGGCCATACCGATACGCAGTATTTT
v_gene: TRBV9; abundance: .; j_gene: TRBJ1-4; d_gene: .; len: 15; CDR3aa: CASSVGIETNEKLFF; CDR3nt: TGTGCCAGCAGCGTGGGTATTGAGACTAATGAAAAACTGTTTTTT
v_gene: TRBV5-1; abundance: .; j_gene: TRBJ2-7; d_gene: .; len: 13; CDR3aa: CASSSSQLYEQYF; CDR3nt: TGCGCCAGCAGCTCGAGCCAGCTCTACGAGCAGTACTTC
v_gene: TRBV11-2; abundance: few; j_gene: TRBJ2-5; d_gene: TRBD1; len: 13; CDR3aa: CASNNRGQETQYF; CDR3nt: TGTGCCAGCAACAACAGGGGGCAGGAGACCCAGTACTTC
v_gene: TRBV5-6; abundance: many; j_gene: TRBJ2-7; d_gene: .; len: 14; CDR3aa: CASSPVRVSYEQYF; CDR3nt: TGTGCCAGCAGCCCGGTCCGGGTCTCCTACGAGCAGTACTTC
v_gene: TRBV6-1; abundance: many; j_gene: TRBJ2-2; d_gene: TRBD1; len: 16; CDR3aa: CASRWGQGAFTGELFF; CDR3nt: TGTGCCAGCAGATGGGGACAGGGGGCATTCACCGGGGAGCTGTTTTTT
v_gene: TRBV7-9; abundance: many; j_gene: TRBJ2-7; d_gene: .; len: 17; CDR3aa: CASSLGLTKDISYEQYF; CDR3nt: TGTGCCAGCAGCTTAGGCTTGACCAAAGACATCTCCTACGAGCAGTACTTC
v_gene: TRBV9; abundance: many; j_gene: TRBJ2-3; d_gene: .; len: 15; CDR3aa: CASSEWALYTDTQYF; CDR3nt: TGTGCCAGCAGCGAGTGGGCCCTTTACACAGATACGCAGTATTTT
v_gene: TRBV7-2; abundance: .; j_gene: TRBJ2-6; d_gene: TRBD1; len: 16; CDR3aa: CASSSQGAPGANVLTF; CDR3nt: TGTGCCAGCAGCTCACAGGGGGCGCCTGGGGCCAACGTCCTGACTTTC
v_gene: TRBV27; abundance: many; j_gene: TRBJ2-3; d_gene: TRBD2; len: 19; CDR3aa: CASSLLSGGPVRSTDTQYF; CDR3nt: TGTGCCAGCAGTTTATTAAGCGGGGGGCCGGTCCGGAGCACAGATACGCAGTATTTT
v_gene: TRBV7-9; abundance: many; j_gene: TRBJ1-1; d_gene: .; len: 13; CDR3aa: CASSLVGVTEAFF; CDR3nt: TGTGCCAGCAGCTTAGTCGGGGTAACTGAAGCTTTCTTT
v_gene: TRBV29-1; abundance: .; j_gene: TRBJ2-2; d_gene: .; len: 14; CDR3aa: CSSRSYPGTGELFF; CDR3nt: TGCAGCTCCAGGAGTTATCCAGGGACCGGGGAGCTGTTTTTT
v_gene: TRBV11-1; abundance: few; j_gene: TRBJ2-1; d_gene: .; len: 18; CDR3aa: CASSSTRLWTVGPSEQFF; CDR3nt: TGTGCCAGCAGCTCTACGCGACTGTGGACGGTTGGTCCCAGTGAACAGTTCTTC
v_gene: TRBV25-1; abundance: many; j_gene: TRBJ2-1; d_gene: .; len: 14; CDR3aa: CASSDLLYRDEQFF; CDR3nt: TGTGCCAGCAGTGATCTTCTTTACCGGGATGAGCAGTTCTTC
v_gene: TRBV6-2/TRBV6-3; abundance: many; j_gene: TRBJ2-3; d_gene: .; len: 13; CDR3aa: CASSYVLADTQYF; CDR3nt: TGTGCCAGCAGTTACGTCCTAGCTGATACGCAGTATTTT
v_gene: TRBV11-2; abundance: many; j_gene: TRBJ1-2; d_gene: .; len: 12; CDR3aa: CASSFTDYGYTF; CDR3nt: TGTGCCAGCAGCTTTACAGACTATGGCTACACCTTC
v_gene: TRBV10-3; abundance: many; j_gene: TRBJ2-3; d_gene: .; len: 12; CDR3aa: CAISYRTDTQYF; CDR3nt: TGTGCCATCAGTTACCGCACAGATACGCAGTATTTT
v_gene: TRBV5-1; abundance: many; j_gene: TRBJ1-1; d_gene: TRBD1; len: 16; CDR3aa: CASSPNAGQGNTEAFF; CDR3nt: TGCGCCAGCAGCCCTAATGCGGGACAGGGGAACACTGAAGCTTTCTTT
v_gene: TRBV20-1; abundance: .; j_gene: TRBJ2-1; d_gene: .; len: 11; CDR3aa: CSARRVGEQFF; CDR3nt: TGCAGTGCTAGAAGGGTCGGTGAGCAGTTCTTC
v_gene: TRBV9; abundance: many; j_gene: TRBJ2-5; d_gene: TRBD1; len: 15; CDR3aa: CASSVTGTGKETQYF; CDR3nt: TGTGCCAGCAGCGTCACCGGGACAGGGAAAGAGACCCAGTACTTC
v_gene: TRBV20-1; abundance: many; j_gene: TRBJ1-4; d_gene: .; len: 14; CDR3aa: CSAAPVQMNEKLFF; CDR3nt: TGCAGTGCTGCCCCGGTACAAATGAATGAAAAACTGTTTTTT
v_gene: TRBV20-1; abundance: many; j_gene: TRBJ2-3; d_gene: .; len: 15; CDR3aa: CSAPSPIGSGDTQYF; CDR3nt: TGCAGTGCTCCGTCCCCCATCGGGAGTGGGGATACGCAGTATTTT
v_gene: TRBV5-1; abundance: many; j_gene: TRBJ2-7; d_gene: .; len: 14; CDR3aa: CASSLALSPHEQYF; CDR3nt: TGCGCCAGCAGCTTGGCTTTAAGCCCCCACGAGCAGTACTTC
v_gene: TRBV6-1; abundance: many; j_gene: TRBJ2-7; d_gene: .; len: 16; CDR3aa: CASSEARGTGTWEQYF; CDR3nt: TGTGCCAGCAGTGAAGCGAGAGGGACTGGCACTTGGGAGCAGTACTTC
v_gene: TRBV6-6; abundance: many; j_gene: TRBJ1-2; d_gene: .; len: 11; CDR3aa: CASSYSNSYTF; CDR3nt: TGTGCCAGCAGTTACTCTAATAGCTACACCTTC
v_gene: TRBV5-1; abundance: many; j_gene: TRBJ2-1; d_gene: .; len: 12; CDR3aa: CASSQDNNEQFF; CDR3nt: TGCGCCAGCAGCCAGGACAACAATGAGCAGTTCTTC
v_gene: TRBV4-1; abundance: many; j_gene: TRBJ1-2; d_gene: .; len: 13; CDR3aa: CASSQGARDGYTF; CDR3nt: TGCGCCAGCAGCCAAGGGGCCAGGGATGGCTACACCTTC
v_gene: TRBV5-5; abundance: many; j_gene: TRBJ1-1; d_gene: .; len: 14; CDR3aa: CASSLSGMNTEAFF; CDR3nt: TGTGCCAGCAGCTTGTCAGGGATGAACACTGAAGCTTTCTTT
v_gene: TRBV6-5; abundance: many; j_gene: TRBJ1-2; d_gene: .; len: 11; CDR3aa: CASRGLNGYTF; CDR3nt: TGTGCCAGCAGGGGGCTGAATGGCTACACCTTC
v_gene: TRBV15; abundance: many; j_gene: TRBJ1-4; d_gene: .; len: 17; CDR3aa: CATSRLYSGPMGEKLFF; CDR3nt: TGTGCCACCAGCAGACTTTACTCTGGACCAATGGGGGAAAAACTGTTTTTT
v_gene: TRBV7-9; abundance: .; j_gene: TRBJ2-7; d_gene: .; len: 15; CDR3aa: CASSPPSEGSYEQYF; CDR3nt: TGTGCCAGCAGCCCGCCTAGTGAGGGTAGCTACGAGCAGTACTTC